The 32 T cell receptor beta chains below come from one sample, sequenced in a study of blood T cell repertoires in COVID-19. Sequencing was performed with immunoSEQ multiplex PCR; in TCRdb, only in-frame clones are kept and a portion is missing. The sample lists under 450,000 clones; 70% to 90% were seen once. The sequenced material came from peripheral blood. The receptors were gathered from a middle-aged woman with COVID-19, enrolled during active disease.

This sequence joins TRBV7-9 and TRBJ1-2, with TRBD1 matching 7 bases. V lost 1 base, J lost 4 bases, and 6 bases stayed unmatched. Germline CDR1 and CDR2: SEHNR and FQNEAQ (reference sequence). This CDR3 has 15 amino acids. The CDR3 loop is CASSLETGSSYGYTF. CDR3 in DNA: TGTGCCAGCAGCTTAGAGACAGGGAGTAGCTATGGCTACACCTTC.

This sequence joins TRBV9 and TRBJ1-6; unclear D gene. The CDR3 spans 16 residues. Looked up from germline, CDR1 is SGDLS and CDR2 is YYNGEE. The V and J ends lost 1 base and 0 bases respectively, with 8 bases between them. CDR3 loop: CASSVSRSSYNSPLHF. CDR3 bases: TGTGCCAGCAGCGTATCAAGGAGCTCCTATAATTCACCCCTCCACTTT.

The chain has TRBV28 and TRBJ2-7; no firm D call. CDR3 length: 14 residues. Germline V gives CDR1 MDHEN, CDR2 SYDVKM. V was pared by 3 bases and J by 0 bases, with 9 bases between. This CDR3 is CASSFHSPSYEQYF. CDR3 DNA sequence: TGTGCCAGCAGTTTCCACTCTCCCTCCTACGAGCAGTACTTC.

To note about this clone: Germline and junction disagree at one end, which may indicate a read error. The V and J genes are TRBV12-3 or TRBV12-4 and TRBJ1-2; tentatively, D is TRBD1 (6 bases). This CDR3 has 12 residues. The CDR3 DNA reads as TGTGCCAGCAGTTGGTCAGTGACAGGATCAAACTTC. Translating gives CASSWSVTGSNF.

This chain uses TRBV5-1 with TRBJ2-2; TRBD1 matches 8 bases. This CDR3 region has 15 residues. Looked up from germline, CDR1 is SGHRS and CDR2 is YFSETQ. The ends lost 4 bases at V and 7 bases at J; junction bases unmatched: 9. The CDR3 sequence is CASSPRQGLGGELFF. CDR3 coding DNA: TGCGCCAGCAGCCCCCGACAGGGGCTGGGCGGGGAGCTGTTTTTT.

This chain links TRBV7-2 with TRBJ1-3, with TRBD1 matching over 7 bases. V was pared by 5 bases and J by 9 bases, with 22 bases of the junction left unmatched. The CDR3 totals 18 residues. CDR1 is SGHTA and CDR2 is FQGNSA in the germline V gene. CDR3 bases: TGTGCCAGCAGCCCAAGAAGGGACAGTTTTTCTCACAGCGGCACCATATATTTT. This gives the protein CASSPRRDSFSHSGTIYF.

The chain employs TRBV6-5 and TRBJ2-7; weak D call: TRBD2 (5 bases). V gave up 2 bases and J gave up 2 bases, with 7 bases separating them. CDR3 size: 13 residues. Germline V CDR1 and CDR2: MNHEY, SVGAGI. CDR3 loop: CASSYPGTYEQYF. The CDR3 bases are TGTGCCAGCAGTTACCCGGGGACCTACGAGCAGTACTTC.

The rearrangement joins TRBV5-1 to TRBJ2-5; D possibly corresponds to TRBD1 (5 bases). Germline V CDR1 and CDR2: SGHRS, YFSETQ. With 1 base removed from V and 4 bases from J, the gap between germline ends came to 14 bases. This CDR3 has 15 residues. The chain's CDR3 is CASSLSGLGRETQYF. CDR3 bases: TGCGCCAGCAGCTTGTCAGGGTTGGGAAGAGAGACCCAGTACTTC.

This sequence joins TRBV28 and TRBJ1-5; a weak D match, TRBD1 (5 bases). This CDR3 is 17 amino acids long. Germline CDR1 MDHEN, CDR2 SYDVKM. Trimming left V 8 bases short and J 1 base short, with 21 bases between. CDR3 bases: TGTGCCAGCGATGCACGGTCGGACATTTTCAGCAATCAGCCCCAGCATTTT. Its translation is CASDARSDIFSNQPQHF.

The chain combines TRBV6-5 with TRBJ2-7; D uncertain. V shed 7 bases and J shed 0 bases, with 7 bases lying between them. The V gene's germline CDR1 is MNHEY and CDR2 SVGAGI. This CDR3 is 12 amino acids long. The CDR3 region has the DNA TGTGCCAGCAAGCGAAACTCCTACGAGCAGTACTTC. Protein sequence: CASKRNSYEQYF.

The chain couples TRBV5-6 to TRBJ1-4, with D perhaps matching TRBD1 (6 bases). From germline, CDR1 is SGHDT and CDR2 YYEEEE. Trimming shortened V by 1 base and J by 14 bases, and 12 bases separated the two germline ends. The CDR3 sequence is 12 residues long. The CDR3 region has the DNA TGTGCCAGCAGCTTGAGCTCCGGACAGCTGTTTTTT. Its translation: CASSLSSGQLFF.

V and J are TRBV6-2 or TRBV6-3 and TRBJ1-5, with no clear D. The CDR3 consists of 15 residues. CDR1 and CDR2 from the germline V gene are MNHEY and SVGEGT. V was trimmed by 5 bases and J by 4 bases, leaving 15 bases between them. The CDR3 is CASSDTRFSNQPQHF. The CDR3 DNA sequence: TGTGCCAGCAGTGACACCAGGTTCAGTAATCAGCCCCAGCATTTT.

The J gene is TRBJ2-3, the V gene TRBV9; D uncertain. The germline V gene encodes CDR1 SGDLS and CDR2 YYNGEE. V lost 0 bases, J lost 0 bases, and 14 bases lay in between. CDR3 size: 17 residues. CDR3 DNA sequence: TGTGCCAGCAGCGTAGCCCCAACAGAGATTAGCACAGATACGCAGTATTTT. Amino acids: CASSVAPTEISTDTQYF.

The chain is built from TRBV28 and TRBJ2-1, with TRBD2 matching 11 bases. The germline V gene encodes CDR1 MDHEN and CDR2 SYDVKM. This CDR3 comprises 15 residues. V dropped 4 bases and J dropped 6; count of bases not matched to a gene: 5. The CDR3 spells CASSSGLAGLNEQFF. The CDR3 DNA follows: TGTGCCAGCAGTTCAGGACTAGCGGGCCTCAATGAGCAGTTCTTC.

In this sample, this clone turned up once. The J gene is TRBJ1-1, the V gene TRBV7-9, with a weak D call TRBD1 (5 bases). V dropped 9 bases and J dropped 2 bases, with 10 bases sitting between them. The CDR3 is 12 residues long. The V gene's germline CDR1 is SEHNR and CDR2 FQNEAQ (reference sequence). This CDR3 reads CASDSDNTEAFF. The CDR3 DNA is TGTGCCAGTGACAGCGATAACACTGAAGCTTTCTTT.

The rearrangement links TRBV3-1 (or the pseudogene TRBV3-2) to TRBJ1-2; D ambiguous. From germline, CDR1 is LGHDT and CDR2 YNNKEL (reference sequence). Trimming left V 0 bases short and J 6 bases short, with 17 bases between. There are 16 residues in the CDR3. The CDR3 loop is CASSQDDIAWWDGYTF. The CDR3, as DNA: TGTGCCAGCAGCCAAGATGACATCGCTTGGTGGGATGGCTACACCTTC.

The chain recombines TRBV28 with TRBJ1-1; no definite D call. Germline values: CDR1 MDHEN, CDR2 SYDVKM. CDR3 length equals 10 residues. V lost 10 bases, J lost 3 bases, and 6 bases lay in between. This chain's CDR3 is CATGDTEAFF. DNA of the CDR3: TGTGCCACCGGGGACACTGAAGCTTTCTTT.

The chain is built from TRBV18 and TRBJ1-2, with D unresolved. The CDR3 covers 15 residues. V lost 3 bases and J 5 bases, leaving 16 bases between the germline ends. Germline assignment: CDR1 KGHSH and CDR2 LQKENI. CDR3 loop: CASSPTTNVRYGYTF. The DNA for the CDR3 is TGTGCCAGCTCACCCACTACAAACGTTAGGTATGGCTACACCTTC.

This clone was detected only once. This sample includes further DNA sequences coding for the same CDR3. This sequence joins TRBV27 and TRBJ2-7, with a weak D call TRBD1 (6 bases). Germline V gives CDR1 MNHEY, CDR2 SMNVEV (reference sequence). V was clipped by 2 bases and J by 2 bases, with 7 bases between them. The CDR3 totals 13 residues. The CDR3 here is CASSLRDTYEQYF. In nucleotides, the CDR3 is TGTGCCAGCAGTTTAAGGGACACCTACGAGCAGTACTTC.

This clone was observed a single time. The chain is built from TRBV6-5 and TRBJ2-7; the D is unclear. Between the trimmed V and J ends, which lost 4 bases and 6 bases, there was a span of 19 bases. The CDR3 is 15 residues long. The germline gives CDR1 MNHEY, CDR2 SVGAGI. CDR3 DNA sequence: TGTGCCAGCAGTTTCCGCCGGCCCCTGACTGCCGAGCAGTACTTC. Translation gives CASSFRRPLTAEQYF.

This clone was detected once. The chain links TRBV28 to TRBJ1-1; D may be TRBD1 (5 bases). V lost 5 bases, J lost 6 bases, and 16 bases lay in between. Germline CDR1 is MDHEN and CDR2 is SYDVKM. The CDR3 loop spans 14 amino acids. CDR3 DNA sequence: TGTGCCAGCAGTCCCCCAGTACAGGCTTCTGAAGCTTTCTTT. Protein: CASSPPVQASEAFF.

V and J are TRBV12-3 or TRBV12-4 and TRBJ1-1; D is ambiguous. The CDR3 is 13 residues long. V lost 6 bases, J lost 1 base, and 9 bases lay in between. CDR3 amino acids: CASSQTTNTEAFF. CDR3 in DNA: TGTGCCAGCAGCCAGACAACGAACACTGAAGCTTTCTTT.

The chain couples TRBV9 to TRBJ1-5; D not certain. V lost 4 bases, J lost 6 bases, and 8 bases lay in between. The CDR3 runs to 12 residues. Germline-derived CDR1 and CDR2 are SGDLS and YYNGEE. The CDR3 DNA is TGTGCCAGCAGCTCCCCCCGTCAGCCCCAGCATTTT. It yields the protein CASSSPRQPQHF.

The chain couples TRBV6-2 or TRBV6-3 to TRBJ1-2, with D maybe TRBD1 (5 bases). V was shortened by 2 bases and J by 4 bases, with 20 bases between the two germline ends. The CDR3 is made up of 17 amino acids. Germline V CDR1 and CDR2: MNHEY, SVGEGT. The CDR3 spells CASSYPNGGERGYGYTF. The CDR3 nucleotides are TGTGCCAGCAGTTACCCGAATGGAGGGGAAAGAGGCTATGGCTACACCTTC.

The chain combines TRBV6-5 with TRBJ1-1; 7 positions agree with TRBD1. The CDR3 is 15 residues long. CDR1 and CDR2 from the germline V gene are MNHEY and SVGAGI. J was trimmed by 3 bases and V by 5 bases; bases with no gene match: 9. The CDR3 is CASSHRDRAYTEAFF. The CDR3 coding sequence is TGTGCCAGCAGTCACCGTGACAGGGCCTACACTGAAGCTTTCTTT.

The chain employs TRBV15 and TRBJ2-3; D remains ambiguous. Trimming removed 5 bases from V and 1 base from J, with 4 bases in between. Germline V lookup: CDR1 LNHNV, CDR2 YYDKDF (reference sequence). The CDR3 is made up of 12 amino acids. The CDR3 region is CATSRGTDTQYF. As DNA, the CDR3 is TGTGCCACCAGCCGGGGCACAGATACGCAGTATTTT.

This chain joins TRBV9 and TRBJ2-3; D perhaps matches TRBD2 (7 bases). Germline values: CDR1 SGDLS, CDR2 YYNGEE. Trimming left V 0 bases short and J 2 bases short, with 16 bases between. The CDR3 consists of 17 residues. The CDR3 DNA is TGTGCCAGCAGCGTAGCTGGGCGGGGGCCCTACACAGATACGCAGTATTTT. Amino acid sequence: CASSVAGRGPYTDTQYF. Drawing the rest from reference TRBV9 and TRBJ2-3, the complete variable domain is DSGVTQTPKHLITATGQRVTLRCSPRSGDLSVYWYQQSLDQGLQFLIQYYNGEERAKGNILERFSAQQFPDLHSELNLSSLELGDSALYFCASSVAGRGPYTDTQYFGPGTRLTVL.

The CDR3 sequence: CASSKQGVANTEAFF. The CDR3 nucleotides are TGCGCCAGCAGCAAGCAAGGGGTCGCCAACACTGAAGCTTTCTTT. The chain recombines TRBV5-1 with TRBJ1-1; tentatively, D is TRBD1 (5 bases). The CDR3 runs to 15 residues. Per the germline V gene, CDR1 is SGHRS and CDR2 is YFSETQ. V shed 4 bases and J shed 2 bases, with 15 bases lying between them.

This clone was observed a few times. The chain couples TRBV5-1 to TRBJ1-2, with D tentatively TRBD1 (6 bases). Germline V lookup: CDR1 SGHRS, CDR2 YFSETQ. The CDR3 length is 14 residues. The germline V and J ends were trimmed by 3 bases and 0 bases, with 9 bases remaining between them. In DNA form, the CDR3 reads TGCGCCAGCAGCTCACAGGGATCTAACTATGGCTACACCTTC. Translated: CASSSQGSNYGYTF.

The rearrangement joins TRBV27 to TRBJ1-2, with 7 bases aligning to TRBD1. From germline, CDR1 is MNHEY and CDR2 SMNVEV (reference sequence). The CDR3 is 13 residues long. J was trimmed by 6 bases and V by 6 bases; bases with no gene match: 7. For the CDR3, the DNA is TGTGCCAGCAGCTTGACAGGGCATGATGGCTACACCTTC. Its protein product is CASSLTGHDGYTF.

The chain uses TRBV24-1 and TRBJ1-1, with 7 bases identical to TRBD1. This CDR3 comprises 15 residues. Germline V lookup: CDR1 KGHDR, CDR2 SFDVKD. J gave up 1 base and V 2 bases, and 3 bases lay outside the gene matches. The chain's CDR3 is CATSDSAGGNTEAFF. CDR3 nucleotides: TGTGCCACCAGTGATTCTGCAGGGGGGAACACTGAAGCTTTCTTT.

CDR3: CASSFRQGAQPQHF. For the CDR3, the DNA is TGTGCCAGCAGCTTTAGACAGGGGGCACAGCCCCAGCATTTT. This chain joins TRBV7-6 and TRBJ1-5, with 10 bases identical to TRBD1. CDR3 length: 14 residues. Germline lookup yields CDR1 SGHVS and CDR2 FNYEAQ. The V segment lost 3 bases and the J segment 7 bases; nucleotides outside the gene matches: 3.